What follows are 5 T cell receptor beta chains derived from one specimen sequenced in a study of T cells in Graves' hyperthyroidism and ophthalmopathy. Researchers took RNA transcripts and amplified the TCR beta CDR3 regions from them. A set of HTBI primers served as the primers for a first-round RT-PCR of the TCR CDR3. Via MiXCR, TCRdb re-called the multiplex PCR reads, giving one row per CDR3 protein. The data hold approximately 710,000 distinct CDR3 sequences, with about 18% observed a single time. The source material was blood. Every receptor here comes from a man aged 45-60 years with Graves' hyperthyroidism.

This clonotype was seen only a few times. The chain uses TRBV7-3 and TRBJ1-1; possible D gene TRBD1, 6 bases. The germline V and J ends were trimmed by 5 bases and 5 bases, with 15 bases remaining between them. This CDR3 contains 14 residues. From germline, CDR1 is SGHTA and CDR2 FQGTGA. This CDR3 reads CASSPPPRGTEAFF. In DNA form, the CDR3 reads TGTGCCAGCAGCCCCCCCCCCAGGGGAACTGAAGCTTTCTTT.

This clonotype appeared many times. This chain joins TRBV2 and TRBJ2-3; 11 nucleotides line up with TRBD2. The length of the CDR3 is 14 residues. The J segment lost 4 bases and the V segment lost 8 bases, leaving 5 bases of the junction unmatched. Germline values: CDR1 SNHLY, CDR2 FYNNEI. Here the CDR3 reads CASLLAGVPDTQYF. The CDR3 bases are TGTGCCAGCCTACTAGCGGGAGTCCCAGATACGCAGTATTTT.

This clonotype was observed at least ten times. The rearrangement links TRBV20-1 to TRBJ1-1; 7 nucleotides line up with TRBD1. Germline V gene data show CDR1 as DFQATT and CDR2 as SNEGSKA (reference sequence). J was trimmed by 0 bases and V by 0 bases; bases with no gene match: 10. This CDR3 has 17 amino acids. The chain's CDR3 is CSARDYGPGGLNTEAFF. CDR3 sequence (DNA): TGCAGTGCTAGAGATTATGGGCCAGGGGGTTTGAACACTGAAGCTTTCTTT.

This clonotype was seen ten or more times. This chain connects TRBV7-3 to TRBJ2-3; 9 positions agree with TRBD2. The germline CDR1 and CDR2 sequences are SGHTA and FQGTGA. CDR3 length: 16 residues. V lost 6 bases to trimming and J lost 0 bases; unmatched junction nucleotides: 7. The CDR3, as DNA: TGTGCCAGCAGTGCCATTCTAGCGGGAAGCACAGATACGCAGTATTTT. This gives the protein CASSAILAGSTDTQYF.

In the case of this clonotype: The conserved phenylalanine or tryptophan normally closing the CDR3 is absent here, so this likely arose from a read error. The limits of the CDR3 on the DNA are not certain, so only TCRdb's listed CDR3 is given. The rearrangement uses TRBV2 and TRBJ2-1; TRBD2, the D gene given by the table, was not confirmed from the DNA. Termini included, the CDR3 measures 15 amino acids. CDR1 and CDR2 (germline): SNHLY, FYNNEI. The CDR3 region is CASSEAALPYNEQLS.